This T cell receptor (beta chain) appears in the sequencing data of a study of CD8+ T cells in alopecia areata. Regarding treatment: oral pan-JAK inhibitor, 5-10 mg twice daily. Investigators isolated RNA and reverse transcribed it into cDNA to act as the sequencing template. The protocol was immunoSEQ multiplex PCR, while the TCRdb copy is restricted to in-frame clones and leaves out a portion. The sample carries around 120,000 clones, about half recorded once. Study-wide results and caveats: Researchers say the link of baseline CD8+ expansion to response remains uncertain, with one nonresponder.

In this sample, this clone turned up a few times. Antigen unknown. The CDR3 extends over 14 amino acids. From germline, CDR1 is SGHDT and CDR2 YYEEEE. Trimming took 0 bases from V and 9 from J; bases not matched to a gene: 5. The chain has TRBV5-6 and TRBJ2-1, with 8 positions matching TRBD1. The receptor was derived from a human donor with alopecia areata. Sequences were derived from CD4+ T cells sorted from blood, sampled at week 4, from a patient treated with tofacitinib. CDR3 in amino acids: CASSLEQGGGEQFF. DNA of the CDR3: TGTGCCAGCAGCTTGGAACAGGGGGGCGGTGAGCAGTTCTTC.